These 5 T cell receptor beta chains originate from one sample sequenced in a study of T-cell reconstitution after alpha-beta-depleted transplantation in children. It was with unique molecular identifiers that the TCRbeta library was prepared. TCRdb recomputed calls from the PCR reads with MiXCR, one row per CDR3 protein. The table has approximately 93,000 distinct CDR3 sequences, about 8% seen once. The source was PBMCs from the stem cell graft donor, collected from the stem cell graft. Receptors were obtained from a human donor who donated a stem cell graft to a child with congenital amegakaryocytic thrombocytopenia.

This clonotype was observed many times. The rearrangement links TRBV15 to TRBJ2-3, with no clear D. The CDR3 is made up of 15 amino acids. Germline CDR1 reads LNHNV; CDR2 reads YYDKDF (reference sequence). The V end lost 5 bases, the J end lost 1 base, and 13 bases lay between the germline ends. CDR3 protein: CATSEKGWGTDTQYF. The CDR3 nucleotides read TGTGCCACCAGCGAAAAGGGATGGGGCACAGATACGCAGTATTTT.

This clonotype was recorded many times. The CDR3 region has the DNA TGCAGTGCTAGCAAGAATAGGGGGGACACTGAAGCTTTCTTT. Encoded protein: CSASKNRGDTEAFF. This chain links TRBV20-1 with TRBJ1-1, with a weak D call TRBD1 (6 bases). Trimming removed 3 bases at V and 3 bases at J, with 14 bases between. CDR1 DFQATT and CDR2 SNEGSKA come from the germline V gene (reference sequence). The CDR3 spans 14 residues.

This clonotype was detected many times. V gene TRBV3-1 combines with J gene TRBJ2-5, with no clear D. Germline CDR1 is LGHDT and CDR2 is YNNKEL (reference sequence). V was clipped by 0 bases and J by 3 bases, with 14 bases between them. The length of the CDR3 is 16 residues. In nucleotides, the CDR3 is TGTGCCAGCAGCCAAGATATCATGGCAGAGGAAGAGACCCAGTACTTC. This encodes CASSQDIMAEEETQYF.

In its sample, this clonotype was seen many times. The CDR3 coding sequence is TGTGCCAGCAGTTTACCACAGCAAGAGACCCAGTACTTC. Translation gives CASSLPQQETQYF. This chain links TRBV28 with TRBJ2-5; no definite D call. V was pared by 2 bases and J by 2 bases, with 6 bases between. CDR3 size: 13 residues. Per germline, CDR1 MDHEN and CDR2 SYDVKM.

This clonotype was counted a few times. The rearrangement links TRBV20-1 to TRBJ2-4, with 9 bases matching TRBD1. CDR3 length equals 20 residues. CDR1 is DFQATT and CDR2 is SNEGSKA in the germline V gene (reference sequence). V lost 3 bases, J lost 0 bases, and 18 bases stayed unmatched. CDR3 DNA sequence: TGCAGTGCTAGCCAAATCGGGACAGGGCCAAACGGTTTAGCCAAAAACATTCAGTACTTC. Amino acid sequence: CSASQIGTGPNGLAKNIQYF.